The table lists the clone carrying this T cell receptor (beta chain) with a few counts. Its antigen is not known. The data originate from a study of cytomegalovirus exposure and HLA in healthy donors. Whole-study context: Of all 380 or so donors who were genotyped, about 80% belonged to the Caucasian-associated ancestry cluster.

Study observations and caveats: Most CMV-associated TCR beta chains appeared HLA-restricted in a later analysis. Presence/absence analyses rested on an assumption that sequencing depth was roughly uniform across donors.

Germline V CDR1 and CDR2: SGHDT, YYEEEE. The CDR3 has 14 residues. The V gene lost 0 bases and the J gene lost 2 bases, with 8 bases spanning the gap. PCR was performed using 60 Vbeta and 13 Jbeta primers. The assay was immunoSEQ multiplex PCR, and TCRdb's table has in-frame clones only and misses some. The sample has about 89,000 clones; 75% to 80% are singletons. The V call is TRBV5-6, the J call TRBJ1-2; TRBD1 is a possible D gene (5 bases). Sequenced material: PBMCs. The origin of this receptor is a man aged 25-45 years in good health and CMV-seronegative. This chain's CDR3 is CASSLVRVNYGYTF. For the CDR3, the DNA is TGTGCCAGCAGCTTGGTCAGGGTAAACTATGGCTACACCTTC. Drawing the rest from reference TRBV5-6 and TRBJ1-2, the complete variable domain is DAGVTQSPTHLIKTRGQQVTLRCSPKSGHDTVSWYQQALGQGPQFIFQYYEEEERQRGNFPDRFSGHQFPNYSSELNVNALLLGDSALYLCASSLVRVNYGYTFGSGTRLTVV.